This TCR beta chain was profiled in a study of CD8+CD57+ T cells in acquired aplastic anemia. Across the study: Sorted CD4+ and CD8+ cells gave an average of approximately 3.1 ug of DNA. Healthy donors gave 11 million or so reads on average for CD4+ cells.

The study's findings and limits: Shared by patients and controls, approximately 29 CD8+ CDR3s were abundant in patients. CD8+ Simpson's diversity in patients was not significantly different from that in controls.

The TCR beta profiling, which covered VDJ combination and CDR3 sequence, was carried out using genomic DNA as the template. TCRdb reanalysed the reads using MiXCR and keeps one entry per CDR3 protein. The profile covers under 200,000 distinct CDR3 sequences, with 50% to 75% appearing a single time and 35% to 50% taken by the ten largest. Concerning this clonotype itself: Its specificity is not known. One end of the junction fails to match germline, which may point to a read error.

This TCR came from a human donor in good health. Specimen: sorted CD4+, CD8+, or CD8+CD57+ T cells (not recorded which) from PBMCs.

Written as DNA, the CDR3 is TGTGCCAGCAGCCTCTTCAATACCGGGGAGCTATTTTTT. It translates to CASSLFNTGELFF. The V call is TRBV7-9, the J call TRBJ2-2, with D maybe TRBD2 (5 bases). The V gene's germline CDR1 is SEHNR and CDR2 FQNEAQ (reference sequence). The CDR3 has 13 residues.